This T cell receptor beta chain was identified in a study of cytomegalovirus exposure and HLA in healthy donors. Overall study results and limits: Some TCR beta chains (about 180 of them) were listed as cytomegalovirus-associated. Reports showed the classifier diagnosing cytomegalovirus status with high specificity and sensitivity.

The study ran its PCR with 60 Vbeta and 13 Jbeta primers. Authors' methods: An analysis performed later counted roughly 80 million unique TCR beta chains (roughly 9.9 million of them shared). Produced via immunoSEQ multiplex PCR; TCRdb's table is partial and in-frame only. The DNA gave D and trimming, while V, J and clone size come from that table. Of about 120,000 clones detected, approximately 78% appear once; the ten largest clones hold 1.5% to 2%. J was trimmed by 0 bases and V by 3 bases; bases with no gene match: 7. The CDR3 consists of 16 residues. The germline gives CDR1 SGHRS, CDR2 YFSETQ. This clone has only a few counts. Its cognate antigen is unknown.

The V and J genes are TRBV5-1 and TRBJ2-5; TRBD1 matches 8 bases. Sample: PBMCs. The clonotype comes from a man aged 35-49 years in good health and CMV-seronegative. The DNA of the CDR3 is TGCGCCAGCAGCTCAGGACAGGGAGAGTACCAAGAGACCCAGTACTTC. It translates to CASSSGQGEYQETQYF.